The entry that follows covers one TCR beta chain sequence. The antigen is unknown. This sample stems from a study of T cells in Graves' hyperthyroidism and ophthalmopathy. Study-level information: Blood from the periphery was taken at initial diagnosis, before any treatment.

Broader study findings: Model output signaled ophthalmopathy a median approximately 6 months ahead of onset. Most clonotypes that expanded in the thyroid above 0.001 also showed up in blood.

Fresh peripheral blood, under 13 ml, yielded the PBMCs. Researchers took RNA transcripts and amplified the TCR beta CDR3 regions from them. When the TCR CDR3 underwent first-round RT-PCR, the HTBI primer set was used. TCRdb ran MiXCR on the multiplex PCR reads and lists one entry per CDR3 protein. Here the sample spans hundreds of thousands of distinct CDR3 sequences, 14% to 15% being singletons. The sample taken for sequencing was blood. The receptor's source is a man between 18 and 35 years old with Graves' ophthalmopathy.

The CDR3 loop is CASSSWTGGHEQYF. CDR3 in DNA: TGTGCCAGCAGCTCGTGGACAGGGGGCCACGAGCAGTACTTC. The V call is TRBV3-1, the J call TRBJ2-7; 11 bases are a match to TRBD1. The V gene end was trimmed by 5 bases and the J gene end by 5 bases; junction bases not matched to a gene: 5. The germline gives CDR1 LGHDT, CDR2 YNNKEL (reference sequence). The CDR3 runs to 14 residues.